Each of the 6 T cell receptor beta chains below was sequenced from the same sample in a study of T cells in Graves' hyperthyroidism and ophthalmopathy. RNA transcripts served as the template for amplifying TCR beta CDR3 regions. A first-round RT-PCR of the TCR CDR3 used the HTBI primer set. TCRdb passed the multiplex PCR reads through MiXCR, listing each CDR3 protein once. The data show 750,000 to 900,000 distinct CDR3 sequences, about 38% seen once. Sequencing input: blood. The receptors here all came from a man younger than 35 with Graves' hyperthyroidism.

CDR3 sequence reads: CASSLQGTQYEQYF. DNA of the CDR3: TGTGCCAGCAGTTTACAGGGGACGCAATACGAGCAGTACTTC. This chain connects TRBV2 to TRBJ2-7, with TRBD1 identical over 7 bases. The CDR3 loop spans 14 amino acids. The germline V gene encodes CDR1 SNHLY and CDR2 FYNNEI. With 5 bases clipped from V and 4 bases from J, the junction kept 8 bases outside the gene matches.

V usage is TRBV7-8 and J usage is TRBJ2-6; a weak D match, TRBD2 (6 bases). The CDR3 is made up of 19 amino acids. V was cut by 4 bases and J by 4 bases, with 23 bases left in between. The germline gives CDR1 SGHVS, CDR2 FQNEAQ. The CDR3 DNA is TGTGCCAGCAGCTCAAGGACGGCGGGACCCGCGGCCGGGGCCAACGTCCTGACTTTC. Encoded protein: CASSSRTAGPAAGANVLTF.

This clonotype turned up a few times. One junction end does not reproduce the germline sequence, and a read error may be involved. The chain combines TRBV10-3 with TRBJ1-5, with D unresolved. The CDR3 length is 14 residues. CDR1 and CDR2 from the germline V gene are ENHRY and SYGVKD. The DNA for the CDR3 is TGTGCCAGCAGTTCCCTATATAGCAATCAGCCCCAGCATTTT. Translated, it gives CASSSLYSNQPQHF.

This clonotype was detected only once. The chain's CDR3 is CASSRLHGTGGELFF. The CDR3 DNA sequence: TGTGCCAGCAGTCGCCTCCACGGGACGGGCGGGGAGCTGTTTTTT. The chain links TRBV27 to TRBJ2-2; D assignment may be TRBD1 or TRBD2 (5 bases each). This CDR3 region has 15 residues. CDR1 is MNHEY, CDR2 SMNVEV, per germline (reference sequence). Trimming pared 5 bases from V and 7 bases from J, leaving 17 bases between.

This clonotype was counted a few times. The chain uses TRBV4-1 and TRBJ1-5; D possibly corresponds to TRBD1 (5 bases). The CDR3 consists of 14 residues. Germline-derived CDR1 and CDR2 are MGHRA and YSYEKL. Trimming shortened V by 0 bases and J by 12 bases, and 15 bases separated the two germline ends. CDR3 bases: TGCGCCAGCAGCCAAGAGGAGGGGCAGATTGGCCAGCATTTT. It translates to CASSQEEGQIGQHF.

This clonotype was found many times. The J gene is TRBJ1-2, the V gene TRBV6-4; maybe TRBD1 (5 bases). This CDR3 has 13 amino acids. Trimming took off 5 bases at V and 4 bases at J, with 11 bases between the two ends. The germline V gene has CDR1 MRHNA and CDR2 SNTAGT. The CDR3 protein is CASSPGRSYGYTF. CDR3 coding DNA: TGTGCCAGCAGTCCGGGACGGAGCTATGGCTACACCTTC.